Below, 20 T cell receptor beta chains from the same sample are listed, as sequenced in a study of breast tumors, draining lymph nodes, adjacent tissues. TCRdb reprocessed the multiplex PCR reads with MiXCR, giving one entry per CDR3 protein. Found here are approximately 52,000 distinct CDR3 sequences, roughly 39% of them singletons; the top ten hold over 9.5%. The specimen sequenced was breast tumor tissue. Every receptor here comes from a female donor with breast cancer. Some clones in this sample may be carry-over from other donors' samples.

In its sample, this clonotype was seen many times. The gene calls are TRBV6-6 and TRBJ2-1, with TRBD1 matching over 7 bases. The CDR3 contains 16 residues. Germline CDR1 and CDR2: MNHNY and SVGAGI (reference sequence). J lost 4 bases, V lost 2 bases, and 8 bases had no gene match. CDR3 residues: CASSYGLAGGYNEQFF. In nucleotides, the CDR3 is TGTGCCAGCAGTTACGGTTTGGCAGGGGGTTACAATGAGCAGTTCTTC.

In the case of this clonotype: A much larger clone is a single base away; this may be a read error. The chain is built from TRBV5-1 and TRBJ2-1; D is unclear. The CDR3 covers 13 residues. Germline loops: CDR1 SGHRS, CDR2 YFSETQ. CDR3 region: CASSPIPGNDQFF. The CDR3 DNA follows: TGCGCCAGCAGCCCCATCCCTGGGAATGACCAGTTCTTC.

The chain carries TRBV7-9 and TRBJ1-6, with D possibly TRBD1 on 5 matching bases. The germline gives CDR1 SEHNR, CDR2 FQNEAQ (reference sequence). The CDR3 has 14 amino acids. Trimming pared 3 bases from V and 7 bases from J, leaving 10 bases between. The CDR3 DNA reads TGTGCCAGCAGCTTCCCAGGGAAAAATTCACCCCTCCACTTT. Translation: CASSFPGKNSPLHF.

This rearrangement joins TRBV29-1 to TRBJ1-3; D call uncertain. V lost 5 bases and J 3 bases, leaving 8 bases between the germline ends. Germline V gene lookup returns CDR1 SQVTM and CDR2 ANQGSEA. The CDR3 totals 12 residues. The CDR3 spells CSVIVVGNTIYF. CDR3 in DNA: TGCAGCGTTATCGTGGTTGGAAACACCATATATTTT.

A remark on this clonotype: Sequence at one end of the junction differs from germline and may be a read error. CDR3 bases: TGCGCCAGCAGCGTACTAGCGAGTGTAACCTGCGAGCAGTACTTC. This encodes CASSVLASVTCEQYF. The chain couples TRBV5-8 to TRBJ2-7; the match to TRBD2 covers 7 bases. The CDR3 loop spans 15 amino acids. Germline CDR1 is SGHTS and CDR2 is YDEGEE.

This clonotype appeared once. The junction differs from germline at one of its ends, possibly a read error. The rearrangement links TRBV20-1 to TRBJ1-2; no reliable D call. CDR3 length: 14 residues. Germline-derived CDR1 and CDR2 are DFQATT and SNEGSKA (reference sequence). As DNA, the CDR3 is TGCAGTGCTAGACAGGTCTCAGCTAACTCTGGCTACACCTTC. This gives the protein CSARQVSANSGYTF.

A note on this clonotype: A much larger clone differs by one base, so this may be a read error. V is TRBV6-9 and J is TRBJ2-5; D may correspond to TRBD1 or TRBD2 (5 bases each). The V and J ends lost 10 bases and 0 bases respectively, with 18 bases between them. The CDR3 sequence is 15 residues long. From germline, CDR1 is MNHGY and CDR2 SVAAGI. CDR3 in DNA: TGTGCCACAGGGACCCGTCTCCTCCACCAAGAGACCCAGTACTTC. Translated: CATGTRLLHQETQYF.

As for this clonotype: This clone may be a read error of a much larger clone one base away. The chain combines TRBV3-1 with TRBJ1-5, with D unclear. The CDR3 loop spans 12 amino acids. Germline V lookup: CDR1 LGHDT, CDR2 YNNKEL (reference sequence). Written as DNA, the CDR3 is TGTGCCAGCAGCCAAGATAATCGGCCCCAGCATTTT. As protein: CASSQDNRPQHF.

This clonotype came up many times. The genes are TRBV6-1 and TRBJ2-7, with 10 bases that match TRBD1. Trimming took 4 bases from V and 7 from J; bases not matched to a gene: 10. This CDR3 region has 15 residues. The germline V gene has CDR1 MNHNS and CDR2 SASEGT. The CDR3 nucleotides read TGTGCCAGCAGTGTATCCCGGGACAGGGGTTGGGAGCAGTACTTC. This encodes CASSVSRDRGWEQYF.

Of note for this clonotype: A read error may produce the germline difference seen at one junction end. The V call is TRBV20-1, the J call TRBJ2-3; 8 bases map to TRBD1. The CDR3 runs to 16 residues. Germline values: CDR1 DFQATT, CDR2 SNEGSKA (reference sequence). The CDR3 reads CSAIHGTGISTDAQYF. The CDR3 DNA is TGCAGTGCCATCCATGGGACAGGAATCAGCACAGATGCGCAGTATTTT.

Notes on this clonotype: An end of the junction does not agree with germline; a read error may underlie this. J is TRBJ2-5 and V is TRBV5-1, with 7 bases fitting TRBD2. This CDR3 has 15 residues. The germline V gene has CDR1 SGHRS and CDR2 YFSETQ. CDR3 DNA: TGCTCCAGCAGCTCAGGGACTACCGGGAGAGAGACCCAGTACTTC. Residues: CSSSSGTTGRETQYF. Variable domain in full (rest from reference TRBV5-1 and TRBJ2-5): KAGVTQTPRYLIKTRGQQVTLSCSPISGHRSVSWYQQTPGQGLQFLFEYFSETQRNKGNFPGRFSGRQFSNSRSEMNVSTLELGDSALYLCSSSSGTTGRETQYFGPGTRLLVL.

A word on this clonotype: Without the conserved terminal phenylalanine or tryptophan, this CDR3 likely stems from a read error. No DNA is shown, since the ends of the CDR3 on it are uncertain; the CDR3 is the one TCRdb lists. The genes are TRBV20-1 and TRBJ2-7. Germline CDR1 reads DFQATT; CDR2 reads SNEGSKA (reference sequence). The length of the CDR3 is 10 amino acids, counting both ends. The CDR3 sequence is CSARETEQHS.

This clonotype was counted only a few times. A much larger clone differs from this one at a single base, so this may be a read error. This rearrangement joins TRBV6-1 to TRBJ2-1; 14 nucleotides line up with TRBD2. The CDR3 has 16 amino acids. V shed 5 bases, J shed 5 bases, and the junction held 5 bases outside the gene matches. The germline V gene has CDR1 MNHNS and CDR2 SASEGT. The CDR3 loop reads CASSQGTSGGNNEQFF. The CDR3 region has the DNA TGTGCCAGCAGTCAGGGGACTAGCGGGGGAAACAATGAGCAGTTCTTC.

The J gene is TRBJ1-6, the V gene TRBV12-3 or TRBV12-4; D is perhaps TRBD1 (5 bases). This CDR3 has 14 amino acids. V lost 6 bases and J lost 4, with 10 bases in between. The DNA for the CDR3 is TGTGCCAGCAGCATGGGACGGTATAATTCACCCCTCCACTTT. Translated, it gives CASSMGRYNSPLHF.

V usage is TRBV20-1 and J usage is TRBJ2-3; TRBD2 agrees at 10 bases. The germline CDR1 and CDR2 sequences are DFQATT and SNEGSKA (reference sequence). V shed 5 bases, J shed 11 bases, and the junction held 16 bases outside the gene matches. The CDR3 runs to 15 residues. CDR3 nucleotide sequence: TGCAGTGCTGGGAAAGAACTAGCGGGATGGGATGAGCAGTATTTT. This codes for CSAGKELAGWDEQYF.

This chain uses TRBV12-3 or TRBV12-4 with TRBJ2-7; weak D call: TRBD2 (5 bases). There are 14 residues in the CDR3. Between the trimmed V and J ends, which lost 5 bases and 3 bases, there was a span of 14 bases. In nucleotides, the CDR3 is TGTGCCAGCAGTAGATCAGACTATTACTACGAGCAGTACTTC. Residues: CASSRSDYYYEQYF.

This clonotype was detected a few times. The V and J genes are TRBV19 and TRBJ1-1; the D is unclear. The CDR3 contains 12 residues. The ends were cut back, 4 bases at V and 8 bases at J, with 11 bases in the middle. CDR1 and CDR2 (germline): LNHDA, SQIVND (reference sequence). The CDR3 nucleotides are TGTGCCAGTAGTAAAGGGATAAAGGAAGCTTTCTTT. As protein: CASSKGIKEAFF. Full variable domain (outside the CDR3, taken from reference TRBV19 and TRBJ1-1): DGGITQSPKYLFRKEGQNVTLSCEQNLNHDAMYWYRQDPGQGLRLIYYSQIVNDFQKGDIAEGYSVSREKKESFPLTVTSAQKNPTAFYLCASSKGIKEAFFGQGTRLTVV.

This clonotype was observed at least ten times. The J gene is TRBJ2-3, the V gene TRBV5-1, with a possible D match to TRBD2 (5 bases). The germline V gene encodes CDR1 SGHRS and CDR2 YFSETQ. The CDR3 covers 15 residues. V was pared by 0 bases and J by 2 bases, with 10 bases between. The CDR3 DNA follows: TGCGCCAGCAGCTTGGAGAGGGCGAACACAGATACGCAGTATTTT. This sequence encodes CASSLERANTDTQYF.

A word on this clonotype: Mismatch with germline at one junction end may stem from a read error. The V and J genes are TRBV20-1 and TRBJ1-5; D remains unclear. The CDR3 has 13 residues. Per the germline V gene, CDR1 is DFQATT and CDR2 is SNEGSKA (reference sequence). The CDR3 spells CSAISNSNQPQNF. DNA for the CDR3: TGCAGTGCCATAAGCAATAGCAATCAGCCCCAGAATTTT.

This clonotype was recorded once. The junction does not match germline at one end; this may be a read error. This chain uses TRBV20-1 with TRBJ2-6; D gene unclear. This CDR3 is built from 14 residues. CDR1 DFQATT and CDR2 SNEGSKA come from the germline V gene (reference sequence). The CDR3 coding sequence is TGCAGTGCTAAAGACCGGACGGGCTGGAACACTGAAGCTTTC. Its protein is CSAKDRTGWNTEAF.